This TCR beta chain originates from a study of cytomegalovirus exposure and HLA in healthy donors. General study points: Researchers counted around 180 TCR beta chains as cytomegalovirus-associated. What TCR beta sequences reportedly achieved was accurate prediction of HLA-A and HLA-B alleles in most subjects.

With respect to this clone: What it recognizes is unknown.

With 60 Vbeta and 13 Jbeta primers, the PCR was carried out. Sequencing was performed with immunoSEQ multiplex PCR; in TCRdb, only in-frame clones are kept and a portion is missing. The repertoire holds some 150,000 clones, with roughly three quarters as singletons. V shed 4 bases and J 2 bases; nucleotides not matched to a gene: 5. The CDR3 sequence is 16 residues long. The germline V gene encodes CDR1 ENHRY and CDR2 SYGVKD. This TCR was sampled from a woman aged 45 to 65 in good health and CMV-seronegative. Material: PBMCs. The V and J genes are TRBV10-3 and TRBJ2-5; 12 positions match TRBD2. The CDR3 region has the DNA TGTGCCATCAGTGCACTAGCGGGGGGATCTCAAGAGACCCAGTACTTC. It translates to CAISALAGGSQETQYF.